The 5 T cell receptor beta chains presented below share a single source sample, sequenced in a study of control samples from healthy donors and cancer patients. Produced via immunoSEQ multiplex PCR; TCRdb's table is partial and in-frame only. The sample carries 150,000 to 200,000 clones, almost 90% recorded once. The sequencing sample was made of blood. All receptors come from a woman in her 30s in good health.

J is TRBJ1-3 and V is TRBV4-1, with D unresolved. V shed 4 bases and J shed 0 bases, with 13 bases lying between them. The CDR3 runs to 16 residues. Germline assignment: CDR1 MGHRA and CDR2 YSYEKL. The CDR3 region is CASSRVPTSSGNTIYF. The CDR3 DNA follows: TGCGCCAGCAGCCGGGTGCCTACGAGCTCTGGAAACACCATATATTTT.

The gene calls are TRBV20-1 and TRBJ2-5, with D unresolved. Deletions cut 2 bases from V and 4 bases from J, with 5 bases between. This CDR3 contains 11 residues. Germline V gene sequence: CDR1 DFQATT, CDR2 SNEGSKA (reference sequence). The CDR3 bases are TGCAGTGCTAGACAGCGAGAGACCCAGTACTTC. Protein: CSARQRETQYF.

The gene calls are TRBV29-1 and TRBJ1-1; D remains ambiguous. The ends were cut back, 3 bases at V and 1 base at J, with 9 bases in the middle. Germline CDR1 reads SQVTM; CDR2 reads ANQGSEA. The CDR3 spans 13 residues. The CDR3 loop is CSVDTGRNTEAFF. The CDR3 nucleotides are TGCAGCGTTGACACCGGGAGGAACACTGAAGCTTTCTTT.

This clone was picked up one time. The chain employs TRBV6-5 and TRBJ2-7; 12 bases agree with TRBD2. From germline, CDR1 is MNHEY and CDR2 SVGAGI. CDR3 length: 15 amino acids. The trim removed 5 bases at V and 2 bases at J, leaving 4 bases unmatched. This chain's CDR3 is CASSPLAGGTYEQYF. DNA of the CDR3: TGTGCCAGCAGTCCCCTAGCGGGAGGGACCTACGAGCAGTACTTC.

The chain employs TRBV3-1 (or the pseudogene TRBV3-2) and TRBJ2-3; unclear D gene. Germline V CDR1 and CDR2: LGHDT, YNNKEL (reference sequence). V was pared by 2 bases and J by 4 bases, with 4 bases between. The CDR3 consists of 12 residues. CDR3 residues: CASSQSPDTQYF. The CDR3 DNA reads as TGTGCCAGCAGCCAAAGTCCAGATACGCAGTATTTT.